This TCR beta chain was retrieved from a study of blood T cells in healthy people across ages. This clonotype was seen ten or more times. PBMCs were isolated at a quantity of at least 6.5 million per sample. The second PCR ran about 6 to 12 cycles with a sample-barcoded 5' primer and J-beta primers. TCRdb independently ran MiXCR on the 5' RACE reads; one entry per CDR3 protein. The sample lists roughly 790,000 distinct CDR3 sequences; roughly 45% were seen once. The source material was blood. This sequence originates from an older woman in good health.

As DNA, the CDR3 is TGTGCCAGCAGTTGGCCAGGGACGGACCTTAACTATGGCTACACCTTC. Translated, it gives CASSWPGTDLNYGYTF. V gene TRBV6-6 combines with J gene TRBJ1-2; D may be TRBD1 (5 bases). V was clipped by 4 bases and J by 1 base, with 16 bases between them. The CDR3 extends over 16 amino acids. Germline-derived CDR1 and CDR2 are MNHNY and SVGAGI (reference sequence).